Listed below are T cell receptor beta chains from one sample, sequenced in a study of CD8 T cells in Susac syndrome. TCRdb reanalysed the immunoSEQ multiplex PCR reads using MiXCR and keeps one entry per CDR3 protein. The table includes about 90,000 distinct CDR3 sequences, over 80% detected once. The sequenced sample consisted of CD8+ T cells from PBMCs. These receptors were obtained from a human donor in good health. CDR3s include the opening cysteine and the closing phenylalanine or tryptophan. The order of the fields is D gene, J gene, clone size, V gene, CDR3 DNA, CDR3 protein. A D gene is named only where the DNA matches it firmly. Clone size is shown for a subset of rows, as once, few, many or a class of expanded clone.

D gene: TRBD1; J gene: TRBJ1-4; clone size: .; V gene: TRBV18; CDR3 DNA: TGTGCCAGCTCACGTGGACAGGACACTAATGAAAAACTGTTTTTT; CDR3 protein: CASSRGQDTNEKLFF
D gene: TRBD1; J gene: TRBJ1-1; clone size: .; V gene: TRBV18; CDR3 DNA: TGTGCCAGCTCATCAGACAGGGGGCGGCGGAACACTGAAGCTTTCTTT; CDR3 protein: CASSSDRGRRNTEAFF
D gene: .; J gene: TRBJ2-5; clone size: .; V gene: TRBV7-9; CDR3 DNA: TGTGCCAGCAGACTTAGTACGGAGACCCAGTACTTC; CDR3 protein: CASRLSTETQYF
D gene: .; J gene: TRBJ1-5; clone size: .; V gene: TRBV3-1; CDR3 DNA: TGTGCCAGCAGCCAGGGGGGGGCCAATCAGCCCCAGCATTTT; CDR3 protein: CASSQGGANQPQHF
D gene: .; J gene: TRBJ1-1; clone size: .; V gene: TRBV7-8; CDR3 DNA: TGTGCCAGCAGCTTAGATGACACTGAAGCTTTCTTT; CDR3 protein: CASSLDDTEAFF
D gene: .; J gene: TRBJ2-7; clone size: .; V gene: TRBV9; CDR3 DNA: TGTGCCAGCAGCCCCGCCGGATCCTACGAGCAGTACTTC; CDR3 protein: CASSPAGSYEQYF
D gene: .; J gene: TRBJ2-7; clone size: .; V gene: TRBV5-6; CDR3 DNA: TGTGCCAGCAGCTTGGGGGCGCGAATTTACGAGCAGTACTTC; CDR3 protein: CASSLGARIYEQYF
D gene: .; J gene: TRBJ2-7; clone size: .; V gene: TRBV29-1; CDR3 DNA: TGCAGCGTTGTTGTGGGGGCCATGGGGGAGCAGTACTTC; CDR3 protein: CSVVVGAMGEQYF
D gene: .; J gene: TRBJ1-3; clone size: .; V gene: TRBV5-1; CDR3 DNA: TGCGCCAGCAGCTTTAAGAGTCCCGGAAACACCATATATTTT; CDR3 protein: CASSFKSPGNTIYF
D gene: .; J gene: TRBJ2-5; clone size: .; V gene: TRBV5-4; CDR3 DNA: TGTGCCAGCAGCTTCCGGGGCGCAGAGACCCAGTACTTC; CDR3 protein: CASSFRGAETQYF
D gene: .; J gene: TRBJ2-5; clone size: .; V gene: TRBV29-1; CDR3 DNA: TGCAGCGTTGAAGAGTTCCAAGAGACCCAGTACTTC; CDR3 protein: CSVEEFQETQYF
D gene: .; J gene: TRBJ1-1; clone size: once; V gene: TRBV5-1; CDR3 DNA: TGCGCCAGCAGCTTTTCCGGGACAAAGAACACTGAAGCTTTCTTT; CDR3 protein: CASSFSGTKNTEAFF
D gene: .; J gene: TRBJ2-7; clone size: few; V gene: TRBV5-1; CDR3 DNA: TGCGCCAGCAGCTTGGAGCTAGGGACCTACGAGCAGTACTTC; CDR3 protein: CASSLELGTYEQYF
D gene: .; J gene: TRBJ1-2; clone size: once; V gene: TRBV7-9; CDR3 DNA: TGTGCCAGCAGCGTTAGCTATGGCTACACCTTC; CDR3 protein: CASSVSYGYTF
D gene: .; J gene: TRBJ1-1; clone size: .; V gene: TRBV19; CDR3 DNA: TGTGCCAGTATCCCCCGGGGGGGTTCGACTGAAGCTTTCTTT; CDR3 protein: CASIPRGGSTEAFF
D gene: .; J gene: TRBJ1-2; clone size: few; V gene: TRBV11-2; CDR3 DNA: TGTGCCAGCAGCTCCGGGACCCACTCTGTCTACACCTTC; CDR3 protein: CASSSGTHSVYTF
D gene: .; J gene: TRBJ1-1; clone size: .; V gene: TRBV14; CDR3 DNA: TGTGCCAGCAGCCAAGATAGAACAGGGTGGGCTTTCTTT; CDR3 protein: CASSQDRTGWAFF
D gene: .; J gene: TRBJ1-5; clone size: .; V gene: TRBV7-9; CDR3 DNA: TGTGCCAGCAGCTCGGACCGGGCCGTAAATCAGCCCCAGCATTTT; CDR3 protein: CASSSDRAVNQPQHF
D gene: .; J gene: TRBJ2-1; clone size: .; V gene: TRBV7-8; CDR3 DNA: TGTGCCAGCAGCTTAAATACGGGGGAAAGGGACAATGAGCAGTTCTTC; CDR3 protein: CASSLNTGERDNEQFF
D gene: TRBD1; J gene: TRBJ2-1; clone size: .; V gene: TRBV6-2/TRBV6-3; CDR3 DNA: TGTGCCAGCACCATAACAGGGGAGTACAATGAGCAGTTCTTC; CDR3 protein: CASTITGEYNEQFF
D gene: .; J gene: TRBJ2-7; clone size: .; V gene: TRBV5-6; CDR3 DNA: TGTGCCAGCAGCTTTAGCGACGCTGAATACGAGCAGTACTTC; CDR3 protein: CASSFSDAEYEQYF
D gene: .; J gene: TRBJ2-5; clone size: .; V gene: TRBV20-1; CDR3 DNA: TGCAGTGCTCGGGACTCCAAATCGGAAGAGACCCAGTACTTC; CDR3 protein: CSARDSKSEETQYF
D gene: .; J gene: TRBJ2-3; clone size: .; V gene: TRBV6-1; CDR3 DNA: TGTGCCAGCAGTGAAGCCAAGGGGGGCACAGATACGCAGTATTTT; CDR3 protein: CASSEAKGGTDTQYF
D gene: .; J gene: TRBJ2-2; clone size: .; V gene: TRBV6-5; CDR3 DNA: TGTGCCAGCAGCTCTTTATCCACCGGGGAGCTGTTTTTT; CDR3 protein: CASSSLSTGELFF
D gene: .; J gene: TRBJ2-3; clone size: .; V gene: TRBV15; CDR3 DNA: TGTGCCACCAGCAGATACGGGCCGGCGGGGGCAGGCACAGATACGCAGTATTTT; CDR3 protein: CATSRYGPAGAGTDTQYF
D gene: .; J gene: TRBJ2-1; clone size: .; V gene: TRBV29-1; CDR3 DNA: TGCAGCGAAAGGTGGGGCCATGAGCAGTTCTTC; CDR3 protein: CSERWGHEQFF
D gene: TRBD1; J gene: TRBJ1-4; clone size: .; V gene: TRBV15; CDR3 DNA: TGTGCCACCACCGGCGGGACAGCTGAAAAACTGTTTTTT; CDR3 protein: CATTGGTAEKLFF
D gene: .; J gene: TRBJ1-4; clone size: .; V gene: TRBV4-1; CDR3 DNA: TGCGCCAGCAGCCAAGATAGGCGAGAAAAACTGTTTTTT; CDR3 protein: CASSQDRREKLFF
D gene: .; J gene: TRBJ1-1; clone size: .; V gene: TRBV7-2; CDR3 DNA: TGTGCCAGCAGCTTACAAACAGGGCCGAACACTGAAGCTTTCTTT; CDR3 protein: CASSLQTGPNTEAFF
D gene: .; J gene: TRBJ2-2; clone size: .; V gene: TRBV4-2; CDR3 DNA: TGTGCCAGCAGCCCTGGACCTGGCGGGGGGGAGCTGTTTTTT; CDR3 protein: CASSPGPGGGELFF
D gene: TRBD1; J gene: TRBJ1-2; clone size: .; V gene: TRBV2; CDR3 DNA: TGTGCCAGCAAGGGACAGCCTATTGGCTACACCTTC; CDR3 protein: CASKGQPIGYTF
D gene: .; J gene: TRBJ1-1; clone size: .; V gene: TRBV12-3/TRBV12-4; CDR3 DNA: TGTGCCAGCAGTTCGACAGGTTTGGGAACTGAAGCTTTCTTT; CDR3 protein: CASSSTGLGTEAFF
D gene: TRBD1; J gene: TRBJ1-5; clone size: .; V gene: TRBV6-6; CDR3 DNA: TGTGCCAGCAGTCTGACAGGGGCGGACAATCAGCCCCAGCATTTT; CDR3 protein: CASSLTGADNQPQHF
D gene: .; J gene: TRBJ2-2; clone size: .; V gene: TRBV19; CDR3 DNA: TGTGCCAGTAGTATCCTGGGGAACACCGGGGAGCTGTTTTTT; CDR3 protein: CASSILGNTGELFF
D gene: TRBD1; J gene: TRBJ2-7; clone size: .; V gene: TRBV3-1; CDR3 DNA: TGTGCCAGCAGCCGAGACAGGGCTTTGGCTTACGAGCAGTACTTC; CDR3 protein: CASSRDRALAYEQYF
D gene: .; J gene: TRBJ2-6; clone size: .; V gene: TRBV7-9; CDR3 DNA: TGTGCCAGCAGCCCAGAAGTCTCTGGGGCCAACGTCCTGACTTTC; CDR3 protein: CASSPEVSGANVLTF
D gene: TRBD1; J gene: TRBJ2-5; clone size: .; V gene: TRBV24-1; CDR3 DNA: TGTGCCACCCAAGACAGGGGAGGAGAGACCCAGTACTTC; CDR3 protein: CATQDRGGETQYF
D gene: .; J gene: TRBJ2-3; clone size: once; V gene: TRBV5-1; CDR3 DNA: TGCGCCAGCATAAAAGGCCCCCAGGGAGATACGCAGTATTTT; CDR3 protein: CASIKGPQGDTQYF
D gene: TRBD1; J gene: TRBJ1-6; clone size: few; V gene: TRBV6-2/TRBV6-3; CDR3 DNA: TGTGCCAGCAGTTACGGGACAGGGATTTCACCCCTCCACTTT; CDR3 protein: CASSYGTGISPLHF
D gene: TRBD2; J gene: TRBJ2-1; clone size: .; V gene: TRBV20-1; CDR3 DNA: TGCAGTGCTCCTAAGGGGGGCCTAGCGGGGGAATACAATGAGCAGTTCTTC; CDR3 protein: CSAPKGGLAGEYNEQFF
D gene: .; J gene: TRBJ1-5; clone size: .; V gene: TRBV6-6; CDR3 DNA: TGTGCCAGCAGTTTCCAGGGGCCCTATAGCAATCAGCCCCAGCATTTT; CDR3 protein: CASSFQGPYSNQPQHF
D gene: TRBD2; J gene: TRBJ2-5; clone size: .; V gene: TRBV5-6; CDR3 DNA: TGTGCCAGCACCTTCGGGACTAGCGGTGTCGAGACCCAGTACTTC; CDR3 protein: CASTFGTSGVETQYF
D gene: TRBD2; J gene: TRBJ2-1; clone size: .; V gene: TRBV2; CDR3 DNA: TGTGCCAGCAGTCAACTAGCGTCCAATGAGCAGTTCTTC; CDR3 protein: CASSQLASNEQFF
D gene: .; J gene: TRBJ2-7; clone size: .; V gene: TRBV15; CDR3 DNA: TGTGCCACCAGTCCCCCAGGCTACGAGCAGTACTTC; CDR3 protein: CATSPPGYEQYF
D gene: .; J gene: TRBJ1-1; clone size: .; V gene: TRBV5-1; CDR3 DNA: TGCGCCAGCAGCTTGAGGGAACAGAGGTCCAACACTGAAGCTTTCTTT; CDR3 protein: CASSLREQRSNTEAFF
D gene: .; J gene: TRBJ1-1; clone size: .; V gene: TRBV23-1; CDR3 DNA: TGCGCCAGCGCACTTAGCCCGAGGGACACTGAAGCTTTCTTT; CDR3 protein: CASALSPRDTEAFF
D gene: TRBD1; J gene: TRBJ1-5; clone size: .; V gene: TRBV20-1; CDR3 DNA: TGCAGGGAGGACAGGGAAGGAGATAGCAATCAGCCCCAGCATTTT; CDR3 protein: CREDREGDSNQPQHF
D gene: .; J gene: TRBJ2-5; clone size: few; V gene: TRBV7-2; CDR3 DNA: TGTGCCAGCAGCTTGTCGGGGTCTCAAGAGACCCAGTACTTC; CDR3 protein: CASSLSGSQETQYF
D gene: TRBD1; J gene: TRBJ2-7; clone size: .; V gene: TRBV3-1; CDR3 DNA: TGTGCCAGCAGCTACCGGGACAGGTGGTCCGAGCAGTACTTC; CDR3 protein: CASSYRDRWSEQYF
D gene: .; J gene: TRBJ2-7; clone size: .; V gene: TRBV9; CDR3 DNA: TGTGCCCCCCGATCGCCACCGTCCTACGAGCAGTACTTC; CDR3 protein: CAPRSPPSYEQYF
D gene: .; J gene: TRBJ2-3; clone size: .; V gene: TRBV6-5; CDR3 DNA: TGTGCCAGCAGTTACTCGAATCCAGGGGTAGATACGCAGTATTTT; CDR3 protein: CASSYSNPGVDTQYF
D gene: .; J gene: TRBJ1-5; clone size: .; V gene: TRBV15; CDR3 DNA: TGTGCCACCAGCAGCCGAAACAGGGGCAATCAGCCCCAGCATTTT; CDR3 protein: CATSSRNRGNQPQHF
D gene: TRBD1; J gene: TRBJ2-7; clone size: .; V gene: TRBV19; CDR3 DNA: TGTGCCAGTAGTCTTGGGACAGCCCTAACCTACGAGCAGTACTTC; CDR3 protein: CASSLGTALTYEQYF
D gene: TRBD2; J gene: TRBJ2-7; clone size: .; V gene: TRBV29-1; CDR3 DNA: TGCAGCGTCTTCGGGACTAGCGGGGGGAAACCCAGTGGCTACGAGCAGTACTTC; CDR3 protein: CSVFGTSGGKPSGYEQYF
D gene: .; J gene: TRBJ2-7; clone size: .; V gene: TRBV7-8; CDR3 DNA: TGTGCCAGCAGGGCCAGGCGCGGGACAGAAGGGTACGAGCAGTACTTC; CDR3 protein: CASRARRGTEGYEQYF
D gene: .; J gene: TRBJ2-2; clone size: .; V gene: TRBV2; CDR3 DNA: TGTGCCAGCAGTGAAGGACAGCTAACCGGGGAGCTGTTTTTT; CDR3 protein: CASSEGQLTGELFF
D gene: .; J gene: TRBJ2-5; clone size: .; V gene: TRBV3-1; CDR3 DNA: TGTGCCAGCAGCTTAAGGGAGACCCAGTACTTC; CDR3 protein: CASSLRETQYF